This T cell receptor beta chain emerged from a study of shared clonotypes between healthy human individuals. The data were produced by immunoSEQ multiplex PCR, yet TCRdb's version contains in-frame clones alone and is incomplete. Among about 2.4 million clones listed, 80% to 95% were seen once. Study findings and constraints: The four-donor shared clonotypes exceeded non-shared clonotypes in generation probability, with non-shared ones scoring lower.

Concerning this clone: No antigen is known for it.

This CDR3 has 16 residues. V was pared by 2 bases and J by 2 bases, with 16 bases between. Looked up from germline, CDR1 is SEHNR and CDR2 is FQNEAQ (reference sequence). The sequence came from a man aged 18 to 29 in good health. Some clones in this sample may be carry-over from other donors' samples. V gene TRBV7-9 combines with J gene TRBJ2-7; maybe TRBD1 (5 bases). The sequenced sample consisted of naive CD4+ T cells from PBMCs. Subset given: CD45RA+ positively selected. CDR3 in DNA: TGTGCCAGCAGCTTAACACAGGATTCCAGCGCCTACGAGCAGTACTTC. Its translation is CASSLTQDSSAYEQYF.